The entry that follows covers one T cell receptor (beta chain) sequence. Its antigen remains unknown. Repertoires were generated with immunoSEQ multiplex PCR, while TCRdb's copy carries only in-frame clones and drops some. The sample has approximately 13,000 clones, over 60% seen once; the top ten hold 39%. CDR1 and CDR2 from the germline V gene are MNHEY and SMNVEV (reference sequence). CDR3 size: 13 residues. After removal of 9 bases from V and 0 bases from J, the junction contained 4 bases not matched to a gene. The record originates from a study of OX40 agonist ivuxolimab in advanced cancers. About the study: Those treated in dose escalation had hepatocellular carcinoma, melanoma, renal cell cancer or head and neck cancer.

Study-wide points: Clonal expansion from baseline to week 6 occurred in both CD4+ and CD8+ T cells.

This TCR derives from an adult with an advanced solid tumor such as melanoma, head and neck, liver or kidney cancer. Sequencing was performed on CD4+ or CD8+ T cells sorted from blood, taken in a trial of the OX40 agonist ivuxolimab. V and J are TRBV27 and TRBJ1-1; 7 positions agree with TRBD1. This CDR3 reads CASRQGMNTEAFF. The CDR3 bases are TGTGCCAGTAGACAGGGAATGAACACTGAAGCTTTCTTT.